Below, 4 T cell receptor beta chains from the same sample are listed, as sequenced in a study of blood T cell repertoires in COVID-19 (dated by TCRdb to the early 2020s). The library came from the immunoSEQ multiplex PCR assay. Entries here come from immuneACCESS through TCRdb and include only in-frame sequences with V and J called. Some clones fail to appear in such tables; in the studies checked, an unresolved V gene covers under half of the shortfall, and the cause of the remainder is unknown. The sample contains some 270,000 clones, 90% of them found a single time. Approximately 2.1% of the sample is held by the ten biggest clonotypes. The material sequenced was peripheral blood. The source is a woman aged 55 to 70 with COVID-19, enrolled during active disease.

The chain combines TRBV5-1 with TRBJ2-1; TRBD2 matches 8 bases. V lost 4 bases, J lost 9 bases, and 9 bases stayed unmatched. The CDR3 is made up of 14 amino acids. The germline V gene has CDR1 SGHRS and CDR2 YFSETQ. The CDR3 DNA follows: TGCGCCAGCAGCCAGGGACCGGGGGGGACTGAGCAGTTCTTC. This translates into CASSQGPGGTEQFF.

The V gene is TRBV18, the J gene TRBJ1-5; D gene uncertain. The V and J ends lost 3 bases and 3 bases respectively, with 6 bases between them. CDR1 is KGHSH, CDR2 LQKENI, per germline. This CDR3 is 13 amino acids long. The CDR3 sequence is CASSPGDNQPQHF. CDR3 DNA: TGTGCCAGCTCACCCGGAGACAATCAGCCCCAGCATTTT.

The chain uses TRBV25-1 and TRBJ1-1; 9 nucleotides align to TRBD1. CDR1 is MGHDK, CDR2 SYGVNS, per germline. The V and J ends lost 7 bases and 1 base, in that order; junction bases with no gene match: 7. The CDR3 is 15 residues long. CDR3 sequence: CASTDPGQGNTEAFF. The CDR3 DNA reads as TGTGCCAGCACCGATCCGGGACAGGGGAACACTGAAGCTTTCTTT. The whole variable domain, filled in from reference TRBV25-1 and TRBJ1-1, reads EADIYQTPRYLVIGTGKKITLECSQTMGHDKMYWYQQDPGMELHLIHYSYGVNSTEKGDLSSESTVSRIRTEHFPLTLESARPSHTSQYLCASTDPGQGNTEAFFGQGTRLTVV.

CDR3 sequence reads: CASSASGPGTDTQYF. CDR3 nucleotide sequence: TGTGCCAGCAGCGCGTCGGGCCCAGGGACAGATACGCAGTATTTT. This chain uses TRBV9 with TRBJ2-3; the D gene is possibly TRBD1 (5 bases). CDR3 length: 15 residues. Trimming shortened V by 3 bases and J by 3 bases, and 14 bases separated the two germline ends. Germline CDR1 reads SGDLS; CDR2 reads YYNGEE. Based on the CDR3 plus reference TRBV9 and TRBJ2-3, the full variable domain is DSGVTQTPKHLITATGQRVTLRCSPRSGDLSVYWYQQSLDQGLQFLIQYYNGEERAKGNILERFSAQQFPDLHSELNLSSLELGDSALYFCASSASGPGTDTQYFGPGTRLTVL.